The 23 T cell receptor beta chains reported below all come from one sample, sequenced in a study of blood T cells in healthy people across ages. Combining a sample-barcoded 5' primer with a J-beta primer mix, a second PCR ran for roughly 6 to 11 cycles. Via MiXCR, TCRdb re-called the 5' RACE reads, giving one row per CDR3 protein. The table lists just over 1 million distinct CDR3 sequences, 45% of them singletons. The specimen sequenced was blood. The source is a woman aged 60 to 75 in good health.

This clonotype was observed a few times. The rearrangement uses TRBV10-2 and TRBJ1-5; a weak D match, TRBD1 (6 bases). The ends were cut back, 3 bases at V and 0 bases at J, with 9 bases in the middle. Per the germline V gene, CDR1 is WSHSY and CDR2 is SAAADI. The CDR3 has 15 residues. For the CDR3, the DNA is TGCGCCAGCAGTGATTCAGGGGATAGCAATCAGCCCCAGCATTTT. Translating gives CASSDSGDSNQPQHF.

This clonotype has a single count. Just one base apart from a much larger clone, this may be a read error. The chain carries TRBV27 and TRBJ2-5, with TRBD1 matching over 7 bases. The CDR3 spans 13 residues. The V gene's germline CDR1 is MNHEY and CDR2 SMNVEV (reference sequence). The CDR3 protein is CAGSYGTEETQYF. CDR3 bases: TGTGCCGGCAGTTACGGGACAGAAGAGACCCAGTACTTC.

The genes are TRBV10-3 and TRBJ1-2; possible D gene TRBD1, 5 bases. This CDR3 region has 13 residues. Per the germline V gene, CDR1 is ENHRY and CDR2 is SYGVKD. Trimming left V 5 bases short and J 2 bases short, with 9 bases between. CDR3 sequence (DNA): TGTGCCATCAGTACCGACAGCAACTATGGCTACACCTTC. Encoded protein: CAISTDSNYGYTF.

This clonotype was observed a handful of times. The V call is TRBV14, the J call TRBJ2-5; D perhaps matches TRBD1 (5 bases). This CDR3 region has 14 residues. The germline CDR1 and CDR2 sequences are SGHDN and FVKESK. The V end lost 4 bases, the J end lost 1 base, and 10 bases lay between the germline ends. CDR3 nucleotide sequence: TGTGCCAGCAGCCTTCGACAGATCCAAGAGACCCAGTACTTC. Translation gives CASSLRQIQETQYF.

This clonotype was counted once. The J gene is TRBJ2-1, the V gene TRBV20-1; 10 bases align to TRBD1. The end of the DNA aligns better with TRBJ2-7, so the J call may be wrong. The CDR3 contains 15 residues. Per germline, CDR1 DFQATT and CDR2 SNEGSKA (reference sequence). CDR3 residues: CSAIRQGATYNEQYF. The CDR3, as DNA: TGCAGTGCTATTCGACAGGGGGCAACCTACAATGAGCAGTACTTC.

With regard to this clonotype: Relative to the germline gene, one junction end is altered; a read error may explain this. The chain recombines TRBV20-1 with TRBJ2-4; 7 nucleotides align to TRBD1. Per germline, CDR1 DFQATT and CDR2 SNEGSKA (reference sequence). This CDR3 comprises 14 residues. The CDR3 nucleotides read TGCAGTGCTAGAACTACAGGGGCCAAAAACACTCAGTACTTC. Encoded protein: CSARTTGAKNTQYF.

This clonotype was detected only a few times. The chain couples TRBV20-1 to TRBJ1-5, with D possibly TRBD1 on 5 matching bases. The CDR3 runs to 14 residues. V lost 1 base to trimming and J lost 3 bases, with 10 bases between them. CDR1 is DFQATT and CDR2 is SNEGSKA in the germline V gene (reference sequence). The CDR3 DNA sequence: TGCAGTGCTAGAGCAGGGAATACCAATCAGCCCCAGCATTTT. It codes for CSARAGNTNQPQHF.

This clonotype has just a few counts. J is TRBJ2-7 and V is TRBV25-1, with D perhaps being TRBD1 or TRBD2 (5 bases each). The CDR3 has 13 residues. Deletions cut 8 bases from V and 0 bases from J, with 11 bases between. Germline V lookup: CDR1 MGHDK, CDR2 SYGVNS. The DNA of the CDR3 is TGTGCCAGCGAGGGGCGCCTCTCCTACGAGCAGTACTTC. Protein sequence: CASEGRLSYEQYF.

The chain carries TRBV9 and TRBJ2-5; 9 nucleotides match TRBD2. The CDR3 length is 17 residues. Per germline, CDR1 SGDLS and CDR2 YYNGEE. J was trimmed by 5 bases and V by 0 bases; bases with no gene match: 11. CDR3 amino acids: CASSVEIAGAGGETQYF. CDR3 nucleotides: TGTGCCAGCAGCGTAGAAATAGCGGGAGCAGGAGGGGAGACCCAGTACTTC.

This clonotype has just a few counts. The chain is built from TRBV15 and TRBJ2-7; either TRBD1 or TRBD2 may fit D (5 bases each). This CDR3 is 15 amino acids long. V was clipped by 0 bases and J by 2 bases, with 11 bases between them. The germline V gene encodes CDR1 LNHNV and CDR2 YYDKDF (reference sequence). The CDR3 nucleotides are TGTGCCACCAGCAGAGATGGGACGCCGACCTACGAGCAGTACTTC. This codes for CATSRDGTPTYEQYF.

This clonotype turned up a few times. V usage is TRBV7-2 and J usage is TRBJ2-7; D is possibly TRBD2 (5 bases). The CDR3 runs 14 residues. V lost 0 bases and J 3 bases, leaving 9 bases between the germline ends. Germline-derived CDR1 and CDR2 are SGHTA and FQGNSA. The CDR3 spells CASSLAGDYYEQYF. CDR3 in DNA: TGTGCCAGCAGCTTAGCGGGAGACTACTACGAGCAGTACTTC.

This clonotype was detected only a few times. This chain uses TRBV12-3 or TRBV12-4 with TRBJ2-2; D is possibly TRBD1 (5 bases). CDR3 size: 14 residues. V was shortened by 2 bases and J by 5 bases, with 9 bases between the two germline ends. The CDR3 reads CASSLQGKTGELFF. The CDR3 nucleotides are TGTGCCAGCAGTTTACAGGGAAAGACCGGGGAGCTGTTTTTT.

The chain has TRBV18 and TRBJ2-1, with D perhaps matching TRBD2 (6 bases). Germline V gene data show CDR1 as KGHSH and CDR2 as LQKENI. The CDR3 totals 14 residues. Trimming stripped 1 base from V and 5 bases from J, with 9 bases between. CDR3 region: CASSPQRVNNEQFF. CDR3 in DNA: TGTGCCAGCTCACCACAGCGGGTGAACAATGAGCAGTTCTTC.

V and J are TRBV28 and TRBJ1-4; D ambiguous. Between the trimmed V and J ends, which lost 3 bases and 7 bases, there was a span of 12 bases. In germline, CDR1 is MDHEN, CDR2 SYDVKM. The CDR3 is made up of 14 amino acids. The CDR3 loop is CASSFVDDLEKLFF. In nucleotides, the CDR3 is TGTGCCAGCAGTTTCGTGGACGACCTTGAAAAACTGTTTTTT.

This clonotype was seen a single time. J is TRBJ2-3 and V is TRBV2; TRBD2 matches at 8 bases. The CDR3 runs to 18 residues. CDR1 is SNHLY and CDR2 is FYNNEI in the germline V gene. Trimming at V came to 4 bases and at J to 4 bases, leaving 16 bases not matched to a gene. In DNA, the CDR3 is TGTGCCAGCAGTGTCGCCTTGTTTCCGCGGGAGGCCGCAGATACGCAGTATTTT. Amino acids: CASSVALFPREAADTQYF.

The rearrangement uses TRBV4-3 and TRBJ1-5, with D possibly matching TRBD1 (5 bases). Germline values: CDR1 LGHNA, CDR2 YSLEER. V lost 0 bases, J lost 0 bases, and 12 bases lay in between. CDR3 length: 17 residues. The CDR3 DNA reads TGCGCCAGCAGCCAAGACAGGGAGCGGGGTAGCAATCAGCCCCAGCATTTT. This translates into CASSQDRERGSNQPQHF.

This clonotype was seen a few times. J is TRBJ2-5 and V is TRBV2, with 8 bases that match TRBD1. Germline CDR1 is SNHLY and CDR2 is FYNNEI. The trim removed 4 bases at V and 2 bases at J, leaving 6 bases unmatched. There are 15 residues in the CDR3. In DNA, the CDR3 is TGTGCCAGCAGTGGGGGGACAGGAAAGCAAGAGACCCAGTACTTC. It specifies CASSGGTGKQETQYF.

This clonotype was observed a handful of times. The chain carries TRBV7-4 and TRBJ2-7; 15 nucleotides line up with TRBD2. CDR1 SGHVT and CDR2 SQSDAQ come from the germline V gene. The CDR3 runs 18 residues. V lost 3 bases, J lost 5 bases, and 11 bases stayed unmatched. CDR3 in DNA: TGTGCCAGCAGCTTCTGCCGGTGGACTAGCGGGAGGGTTGACGAGCAGTACTTC. It specifies CASSFCRWTSGRVDEQYF.

The chain combines TRBV7-9 with TRBJ2-3, with D perhaps TRBD2 (6 bases). Per germline, CDR1 SEHNR and CDR2 FQNEAQ (reference sequence). This CDR3 spans 14 amino acids. The V end lost 5 bases, the J end lost 0 bases, and 9 bases lay between the germline ends. CDR3 region: CASSRLESTDTQYF. CDR3 nucleotides: TGTGCCAGCAGCCGACTAGAAAGCACAGATACGCAGTATTTT.

The chain joins TRBV29-1 to TRBJ2-4; 9 positions match TRBD1. This CDR3 contains 13 residues. Germline CDR1 is SQVTM and CDR2 is ANQGSEA. V trimming: 7 bases; J trimming: 6 bases; junction bases outside the gene matches: 7. Here the CDR3 DNA reads TGCAGCGGGGGGACAGGGATCGGAAACATTCAGTACTTC. This gives the protein CSGGTGIGNIQYF.

The V call is TRBV3-1, the J call TRBJ1-6; D gene uncertain. The V end was cut by 2 bases, the J end by 12 bases, with 8 bases between. This CDR3 region has 12 residues. Germline CDR1 reads LGHDT; CDR2 reads YNNKEL (reference sequence). Written as DNA, the CDR3 is TGTGCCAGCAGCCAAAACACTCGACCCCTCCACTTT. Translating it yields CASSQNTRPLHF.

The chain recombines TRBV6-2 or TRBV6-3 with TRBJ2-1; no definite D call. The V end was cut by 6 bases, the J end by 7 bases, with 16 bases between. This CDR3 is built from 14 residues. Germline lookup yields CDR1 MNHEY and CDR2 SVGEGT. CDR3 region: CASRALGQRNEQFF. The CDR3 nucleotides are TGTGCCAGCAGGGCCCTAGGCCAGCGAAATGAGCAGTTCTTC.

The rearrangement uses TRBV9 and TRBJ2-5; D is undetermined. This CDR3 spans 13 amino acids. Trimming cost V 3 bases and J 5 bases, with 11 bases left between them. Per germline, CDR1 SGDLS and CDR2 YYNGEE. CDR3 coding DNA: TGTGCCAGCAGCGGCCGTACGAGGGAGACCCAGTACTTC. It translates to CASSGRTRETQYF.